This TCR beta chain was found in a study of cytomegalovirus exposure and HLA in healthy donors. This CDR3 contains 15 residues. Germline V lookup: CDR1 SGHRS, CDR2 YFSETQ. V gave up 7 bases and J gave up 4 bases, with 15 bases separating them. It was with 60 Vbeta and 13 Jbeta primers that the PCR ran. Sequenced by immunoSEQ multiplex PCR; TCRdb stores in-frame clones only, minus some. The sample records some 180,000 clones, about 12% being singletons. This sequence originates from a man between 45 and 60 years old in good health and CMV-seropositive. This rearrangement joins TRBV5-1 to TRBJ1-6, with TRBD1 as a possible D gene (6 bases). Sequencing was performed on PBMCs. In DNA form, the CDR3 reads TGCGCCAGCGGAACAGGGTCGGGGTATAATTCACCCCTCCACTTT. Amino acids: CASGTGSGYNSPLHF.